This T cell receptor beta chain was sequenced during a study of draining lymph node invasion in breast cancer (dated by TCRdb to the early 2020s). With regard to the full study: Metastasis in lymph nodes was diagnosed using histology and cytokeratin immunohistochemistry and was confirmed with EpCAM/CD45 flow cytometry. In a separate targeted assay, sorted memory regulatory T cells and memory conventional CD4 T cells were compared across breast cancer tissues by bulk TCR-beta CDR3 sequencing. In the separate targeted TCR sequencing, lymph nodes from five or six patients were covered, and primary tumors were sequenced for three of those patients. Each patient contributed matched non-invaded and tumor-invaded tumor-draining lymph nodes plus the primary tumor, profiled for both Treg and Tconv subsets.

The method was bulk RNA-seq. TCRdb records Illumina HiSeq 2500 as the sequencer. In the paper's pipeline: For the separate targeted TCR-seq dataset, MiXCR version 2.1.5 with default parameters extracted and quantified CDR3 sequences from raw reads. The separate targeted TCR-seq dataset defined each TCR-beta clone by its combination of V gene, J gene and CDR3 sequence. In the separate targeted TCR-seq dataset, clones with fewer than three counts were removed, then only the 90% most strongly expressed clones per sample were retained. For each tissue in the separate targeted TCR-seq dataset, Treg-Tconv overlap was calculated by dividing the number of shared clones by the total number of Treg clones and multiplying by 100. Using fastp at Q25 and MiXCR, TCRdb reprocessed the public reads and kept productive beta chains. Every entry covers one CDR3 protein and lists the most common genes and DNA from its rows. V and J calls and clone size were set by TCRdb, not the authors. In this sample the table shows about 1,200 distinct CDR3 sequences, around 64% of which occur a single time. About 10% of the sample goes to the ten largest clones.

Broad study findings and their caveats: Shared TCRs between Treg and Tconv subsets were considered suggestive but not proof of common clonal origin. Detection of some of the top 100 tumor clones in both invaded and non-invaded nodes suggests recirculation between tumor and draining nodes. In the targeted TCR-seq data, Tregs appeared more clonally expanded than Tconvs in all tissues, and both subsets were less diverse in tumor than lymph nodes. In each tissue, about 13-25% of Treg TCRs were also present in Tconvs, a finding interpreted as suggesting peripheral induction of Tregs. The data could not resolve whether Treg conversion took place in a given organ or whether converted Tregs recirculated between nodes and tumor. Tracking the tumor top-100 clones was possible in just a couple of patients.

As regards this clonotype: Its recognized antigen is unknown. Base quality data are lacking; no much larger clone is found one base away.

V is clipped by 1 base and J by 4 bases, and the sequence between their germline boundaries is 15 bases long. The germline V gene supplies CDR1 KGHDR and CDR2 SFDVKD. Measured from the cysteine to the phenylalanine, the CDR3 is 16 residues long. Of the read, only the CDR3 DNA is kept; its 48 bases are in frame from base 1. Memory regulatory T cells were sorted as CD4+ CD45RA- CD25high cells. Tumor-draining lymph nodes were classified as non-invaded or invaded according to absence or presence of metastatic tumor cells. Before staining and sorting, a Miltenyi Pan T Cell isolation kit was used to pre-enrich the T cells. Primary tumors were characterized by immunohistochemistry for estrogen receptor, progesterone receptor, HER2 and Ki-67. Fresh surgical tissue was processed within a few hours after surgery by cutting into small fragments. Tissue fragments were enzymatically digested with Liberase TL plus DNase for over 15 minutes and filtered through a 40-micrometer strainer. After DAPI live/dead staining, sorting was performed on a BD FACS Aria II with roughly 96-99% purity. Sorted cells were lysed in TCL buffer, and RNA was purified with a Norgen Single Cell RNA purification kit including DNase treatment.

This receptor was obtained from a female donor with luminal breast cancer. Sequenced input: sorted memory Tregs from a lymph node. The label giving this sample's cell subset or site can be read as: CD45RA-negative sorted CD4+ T cells (memory Tconv or effector/memory Treg). The V and J segments used are TRBV24-1 and TRBJ2-5; the D match is possibly TRBD1 or TRBD2, with 5 bases aligned in each. The DNA is as follows: TGTGCCACCAGTGATTTCCGGGACCCCCGACGAGAGACCCAGTACTTC. It translates to CATSDFRDPRRETQYF.